This TCR beta chain is drawn from a study of spatial heterogeneity in lung cancer. Study-level background: In the raw reads, each unique TCR and UMI combination was present more than ten times on average.

CDR3 length: 14 amino acids. Germline CDR1 reads SGHVS; CDR2 reads FQNEAQ. V dropped 0 bases and J dropped 10 bases, with 13 bases sitting between them. This clonotype was picked up a small number of times. Indicated time point: sample taken at primary tumor resection. No cells were sorted before sequencing. The whole RNA sequenced was extracted from tumor, nontumor lung or frozen PBMC. TCRdb ran MiXCR on the 5' RACE reads and lists one entry per CDR3 protein. The sample contains tens of thousands of distinct CDR3 sequences, approximately 8.9% of which appear only once. Source: PBMCs, taken at surgery. The sequence was obtained from a male donor with early-stage non-small cell lung cancer. The chain joins TRBV7-8 to TRBJ2-1, with D possibly matching TRBD1 (6 bases). The CDR3 spells CASSLARTGHEQFF. CDR3 DNA sequence: TGTGCCAGCAGCTTAGCTCGTACAGGGCACGAGCAGTTCTTC.